Listed below are T cell receptor beta chains from one sample, sequenced in a study of shared clonotypes between healthy human individuals. TCRdb keeps only in-frame clones here, not all; method: immunoSEQ multiplex PCR. The sample consists of around 2,000,000 clones, 85% to 95% of them appearing once. Input material: naive CD8+ T cells sorted from blood. These receptor sequences come from a man between 18 and 35 years old in good health. Each CDR3 is given with its conserved first and last residue. A D gene is named only where the DNA matches it firmly. Not every row has a clone size; where given, it reads once, few, many or a size class.

>NA|TRBD1|TRBV5-1|TRBJ2-6
CASSPGQGYYSGANVLTF
TGCGCCAGCAGCCCCGGACAGGGGTACTACTCTGGGGCCAACGTCCTGACTTTC
>NA|TRBD2|TRBV7-2|TRBJ2-1
CASSPQRENSNEQFF
TGTGCCAGCAGCCCCCAGCGGGAGAATTCAAATGAGCAGTTCTTC
>NA|NA|TRBV13|TRBJ2-1
CASSPLGADRSSYNEQFF
TGTGCCAGCAGTCCCTTGGGGGCAGACAGAAGCTCCTACAATGAGCAGTTCTTC
>NA|NA|TRBV27|TRBJ2-5
CASSLSQAQETQYF
TGTGCCAGCAGTTTAAGCCAGGCTCAAGAGACCCAGTACTTC
>NA|NA|TRBV7-9|TRBJ1-3
CASSLVSGDSGNTIYF
TGTGCCAGCAGCTTAGTCAGCGGAGACTCTGGAAACACCATATATTTT
>NA|NA|TRBV27|TRBJ1-2
CASSSESNYGYTF
TGTGCCAGCAGTTCGGAAAGCAACTATGGCTACACCTTC
>NA|NA|TRBV29-1|TRBJ2-2
CSVPGGSTGELFF
TGCAGCGTTCCGGGGGGCTCCACCGGGGAGCTGTTTTTT
>NA|TRBD2|TRBV2|TRBJ2-7
CASREGLADYYEQYF
TGTGCCAGCAGAGAAGGACTAGCGGATTACTACGAGCAGTACTTC
>NA|TRBD2|TRBV5-4|TRBJ2-3
CASSVEGRGPGDTQYF
TGTGCCAGCAGCGTGGAAGGGAGGGGTCCGGGGGATACGCAGTATTTT
>NA|NA|TRBV10-1|TRBJ1-1
CASSGRGPTGNTEAFF
TGCGCCAGCAGTGGGAGAGGACCAACAGGGAACACTGAAGCTTTCTTT
>NA|NA|TRBV6-4|TRBJ2-1
CASSDGGAYNEQFF
TGTGCCAGCAGTGACGGGGGGGCTTACAATGAGCAGTTCTTC
>NA|NA|TRBV25-1|TRBJ2-7
CASSDNFGAGSYEQYF
TGTGCCAGCAGTGATAACTTCGGGGCGGGCTCCTACGAGCAGTACTTC
>NA|TRBD2|TRBV28|TRBJ2-3
CASSSRGLGSDTQYF
TGTGCCAGCAGTTCCCGGGGACTAGGGTCAGATACGCAGTATTTT
>NA|NA|TRBV6-1|TRBJ2-3
CASSEAPGFTDTQYF
TGTGCCAGCAGTGAAGCACCGGGGTTCACAGATACGCAGTATTTT
>NA|TRBD2|TRBV13|TRBJ2-5
CASSPGLAVQETQYF
TGTGCCAGCAGCCCGGGACTAGCGGTACAAGAGACCCAGTACTTC
>once|NA|TRBV4-1|TRBJ1-2
CASSQTGGPYGYTF
TGCGCCAGCAGCCAAACGGGGGGGCCCTATGGCTACACCTTC
>NA|TRBD2|TRBV29-1|TRBJ2-7
CSVAGTRLSPEQYF
TGCAGCGTAGCGGGGACCCGCCTATCCCCGGAGCAGTACTTC
>NA|NA|TRBV30|TRBJ1-1
CAWSPGVDGMDTEAFF
TGTGCCTGGAGCCCCGGGGTCGATGGTATGGACACTGAAGCTTTCTTT
>NA|TRBD1|TRBV2|TRBJ2-7
CASSPGQGSYEQYF
TGTGCCAGCAGCCCAGGACAGGGTTCCTACGAGCAGTACTTC
>NA|NA|TRBV19|TRBJ2-7
CASSGRDSSTYEQYF
TGTGCCAGTAGTGGGAGGGACAGTTCGACCTACGAGCAGTACTTC
>NA|NA|TRBV6-5|TRBJ1-4
CASSYSPNEKLFF
TGTGCCAGCAGTTACTCACCTAATGAAAAACTGTTTTTT
>few|TRBD1|TRBV2|TRBJ2-7
CASRTGGYEQYF
TGTGCCAGCAGGACAGGGGGCTACGAGCAGTACTTC
>once|TRBD2|TRBV10-3|TRBJ2-5
CATSRTSGRSEETQYF
TGTGCCACATCCCGGACTAGCGGGAGATCGGAAGAGACCCAGTACTTC
>once|NA|TRBV19|TRBJ2-2
CASSIGPGSPELFF
TGTGCCAGTAGTATTGGTCCGGGTAGCCCCGAGCTGTTTTTT
>NA|TRBD2|TRBV29-1|TRBJ2-7
CSVDDASGTLEQYF
TGCAGCGTTGATGATGCTAGCGGGACCCTCGAGCAGTACTTC
>NA|TRBD1|TRBV2|TRBJ1-6
CASSDGTGGSISPLHF
TGTGCCAGCAGTGACGGGACAGGGGGATCAATTTCACCCCTCCACTTT
>few|TRBD1|TRBV10-3|TRBJ2-4
CAISENGQGNIQYF
TGTGCCATCAGTGAGAATGGACAGGGTAACATTCAGTACTTC
>NA|TRBD1|TRBV27|TRBJ2-6
CASSLAGQGDTGANVLTF
TGTGCCAGCAGTTTGGCGGGACAGGGGGATACTGGGGCCAACGTCCTGACTTTC
>NA|TRBD2|TRBV15|TRBJ2-1
CATSRGGLAAYNEQFF
TGTGCCACCAGCAGAGGGGGCCTAGCGGCCTACAATGAGCAGTTCTTC
>NA|TRBD2|TRBV6-1|TRBJ2-1
CASKRLAGGGNEQFF
TGTGCCAGCAAACGCCTAGCGGGCGGCGGGAATGAGCAGTTCTTC
>NA|NA|TRBV11-2|TRBJ2-1
CASSLGGGYEQFF
TGTGCCAGCAGCTTAGGGGGGGGCTATGAGCAGTTCTTC
>NA|NA|TRBV7-9|TRBJ2-7
CASSLAGPSYEQYF
TGTGCCAGCAGCTTAGCGGGACCCTCCTACGAGCAGTACTTC
>NA|NA|TRBV6-4|TRBJ2-3
CASRRGGGDTDTQYF
TGTGCCAGCCGCAGGGGAGGGGGGGACACAGATACGCAGTATTTT
>NA|NA|TRBV4-3|TRBJ1-2
CASSQDFAVYGYTF
TGCGCCAGCAGCCAAGATTTCGCAGTCTATGGCTACACCTTC
>NA|NA|TRBV5-5|TRBJ2-1
CASSLWGSGYNEQFF
TGTGCCAGCAGCTTGTGGGGCTCTGGCTACAATGAGCAGTTCTTC
>once|NA|TRBV11-2|TRBJ2-7
CASSPGTAQYF
TGTGCCAGCAGCCCGGGGACGGCGCAGTACTTC
>NA|NA|TRBV14|TRBJ1-2
CASSQVGEAGYTF
TGTGCCAGCAGCCAAGTTGGGGAGGCGGGCTACACCTTC
>once|NA|TRBV5-1|TRBJ1-2
CASSITVADGYTF
TGCGCCAGCAGCATTACAGTGGCGGATGGCTACACCTTC
>NA|NA|TRBV28|TRBJ2-6
CASEASGANVLTF
TGTGCCAGCGAGGCCTCTGGGGCCAACGTCCTGACTTTC
>NA|TRBD1|TRBV28|TRBJ2-7
CASMQGASYEQYF
TGTGCCAGCATGCAGGGGGCTTCGTACGAGCAGTACTTC
>NA|NA|TRBV2|TRBJ2-7
CASIGAPRYEQYF
TGTGCCAGCATCGGGGCGCCCCGCTACGAGCAGTACTTC
>NA|NA|TRBV13|TRBJ1-6
CASSENSYNSPLHF
TGTGCCAGCAGCGAAAACTCCTATAATTCACCCCTCCACTTT
>NA|NA|TRBV6-1|TRBJ1-4
CAVSEYYNEKLFF
TGTGCCGTATCAGAGTACTATAATGAAAAACTGTTTTTT
>NA|NA|TRBV4-3|TRBJ1-1
CASSRGLASTEAFF
TGCGCCAGCAGCCGTGGCTTGGCTAGCACTGAAGCTTTCTTT
>NA|NA|TRBV6-1|TRBJ2-2
CASSEMMSGELFF
TGTGCCAGCAGTGAAATGATGAGCGGGGAGCTGTTTTTT
>NA|NA|TRBV2|TRBJ2-7
CASSEAPDSVYEQYF
TGTGCCAGCAGTGAAGCTCCGGACAGTGTCTACGAGCAGTACTTC
>NA|NA|TRBV11-2|TRBJ1-1
CASSSTWAEKLNTEAFF
TGTGCCAGCAGCTCTACTTGGGCGGAGAAGTTGAACACTGAAGCTTTCTTT
>NA|TRBD2|TRBV6-1|TRBJ2-1
CASSEVAGYNEQFF
TGTGCCAGCAGTGAAGTAGCGGGTTACAATGAGCAGTTCTTC
>NA|TRBD1|TRBV7-9|TRBJ2-7
CASSLERQGRYEQYF
TGTGCCAGCAGCTTAGAAAGACAGGGGAGGTACGAGCAGTACTTC
>NA|NA|TRBV5-6|TRBJ1-2
CASTLMGASYGYTF
TGTGCCAGCACCCTCATGGGGGCGAGCTATGGCTACACCTTC
>NA|NA|TRBV5-1|TRBJ2-5
CASSKETSWETQYF
TGCGCCAGCTCCAAGGAGACTAGTTGGGAGACCCAGTACTTC
>NA|TRBD1|TRBV6-5|TRBJ1-2
CASSPGTGVYYGYTF
TGTGCCAGCAGTCCGGGGACAGGAGTTTACTATGGCTACACCTTC
>once|NA|TRBV9|TRBJ2-7
CASSVGGTATSGQYF
TGTGCCAGCAGCGTAGGCGGGACAGCTACGAGCGGGCAGTACTTC
>NA|NA|TRBV27|TRBJ2-1
CASSSSLANEQFF
TGTGCCAGCAGTTCCTCACTAGCAAATGAGCAGTTCTTC
>NA|NA|TRBV19|TRBJ1-1
CASSVGNTEAFF
TGTGCCAGTAGTGTCGGGAACACTGAAGCTTTCTTT
>NA|TRBD1|TRBV10-2|TRBJ2-1
CASSEWRQGDLEQFF
TGCGCCAGCAGTGAGTGGAGACAGGGGGATCTTGAGCAGTTCTTC
>NA|TRBD1|TRBV11-2|TRBJ2-5
CASSSNVGQSYQETQYF
TGTGCCAGCAGCTCGAATGTGGGACAGTCGTACCAAGAGACCCAGTACTTC